These 10 T cell receptor beta chains originate from one sample sequenced in a study of post-analysis software for immune sequencing data. Findings and limits, study-wide: Patients had higher frequencies than controls of about five TRBV segments, including TRBV5-6, TRBV5-1 and TRBV20-1.

Each TCR beta cDNA library carried unique molecular identifiers. TCRdb independently ran MiXCR on the PCR reads; one entry per CDR3 protein. The table shows 800,000 to 950,000 distinct CDR3 sequences, with roughly 50% occurring only once. No antigens are known for them. Specimen: blood. These receptor sequences come from a girl under 18 with multiple sclerosis.

There are a few counts of this clonotype. The chain is built from TRBV20-1 and TRBJ2-3; D gene unclear. The CDR3 runs 13 residues. Germline V gene sequence: CDR1 DFQATT, CDR2 SNEGSKA (reference sequence). V was cut by 1 base and J by 0 bases, with 5 bases left in between. The CDR3 loop is CSARAASTDTQYF. In DNA form, the CDR3 reads TGCAGTGCTAGAGCGGCCAGCACAGATACGCAGTATTTT.

This clonotype was seen a few times. The chain uses TRBV29-1 and TRBJ2-3; 9 positions match TRBD1. CDR3 length: 12 residues. Germline V gene lookup returns CDR1 SQVTM and CDR2 ANQGSEA. V was clipped by 6 bases and J by 4 bases; unmatched bases: 2. The CDR3 DNA reads as TGCAGCGTGTGGGACAGGGCAGATACGCAGTATTTT. Translating gives CSVWDRADTQYF.

The CDR3 DNA reads TGTGCCAGCAGTGAACCGGGACAGGGGTTCTACGAGCAGTACTTC. Protein product: CASSEPGQGFYEQYF. The chain uses TRBV6-1 and TRBJ2-7; TRBD1 agrees at 10 bases. V shed 2 bases and J 3 bases; nucleotides not matched to a gene: 4. CDR1 and CDR2 (germline): MNHNS, SASEGT. This CDR3 has 15 residues.

This chain uses TRBV3-1 with TRBJ2-3; D ambiguous. Trimming removed 8 bases from V and 1 base from J, with 10 bases in between. The CDR3 has 13 amino acids. Germline V gene data show CDR1 as LGHDT and CDR2 as YNNKEL (reference sequence). The CDR3 spells CASAERRTDTQYF. The CDR3 nucleotides read TGTGCCAGCGCGGAGCGCCGCACAGATACGCAGTATTTT.

The chain combines TRBV4-2 with TRBJ2-3; 8 nucleotides line up with TRBD1. The CDR3 is 15 amino acids. The trim removed 3 bases at V and 1 base at J, leaving 3 bases unmatched. Germline CDR1 and CDR2: LGHNA and YNFKEQ. The CDR3 region is CASSQKGQGTDTQYF. CDR3 DNA: TGTGCCAGCAGCCAGAAGGGACAGGGCACAGATACGCAGTATTTT.

This rearrangement joins TRBV29-1 to TRBJ2-5; D uncertain. The end of the DNA fits TRBJ2-7 better, so the J call may be wrong. This CDR3 is built from 14 residues. Germline V CDR1 and CDR2: SQVTM, ANQGSEA. DNA for the CDR3: TGCAGCGCAGAAGTCGACTCTACTTCCTACGAGCAGTACTTC. Its protein product is CSAEVDSTSYEQYF.

The CDR3 sequence is CASSFGDRVSDTEAFF. As DNA, the CDR3 is TGTGCCAGCAGCTTTGGGGACAGGGTCTCGGACACTGAAGCTTTCTTT. The chain couples TRBV7-9 to TRBJ1-1; TRBD1 agrees at 9 bases. V lost 3 bases, J lost 3 bases, and 8 bases stayed unmatched. The CDR3 is 16 amino acids. From germline, CDR1 is SEHNR and CDR2 FQNEAQ (reference sequence).

This clonotype was seen only a few times. This chain joins TRBV9 and TRBJ2-3, with a possible D match to TRBD2 (5 bases). The CDR3 has 15 residues. Germline CDR1 and CDR2: SGDLS and YYNGEE. The V and J ends lost 0 bases and 3 bases respectively, with 11 bases between them. DNA for the CDR3: TGTGCCAGCAGCGTAGGAGGTTTAGCGACAGATACGCAGTATTTT. Residues: CASSVGGLATDTQYF.

This clonotype was seen once. The rearrangement links TRBV7-9 to TRBJ2-3; 8 bases are shared with TRBD2. The CDR3 is made up of 16 amino acids. With 3 bases clipped from V and 2 bases from J, the junction kept 7 bases outside the gene matches. The germline CDR1 and CDR2 sequences are SEHNR and FQNEAQ (reference sequence). CDR3 sequence: CASSFVSGSFTDTQYF. CDR3 nucleotides: TGTGCCAGCAGCTTCGTGAGCGGGAGTTTCACAGATACGCAGTATTTT. Full variable domain (outside the CDR3, taken from reference TRBV7-9 and TRBJ2-3): DTGVSQNPRHKITKRGQNVTFRCDPISEHNRLYWYRQTLGQGPEFLTYFQNEAQLEKSRLLSDRFSAERPKGSFSTLEIQRTEQGDSAMYLCASSFVSGSFTDTQYFGPGTRLTVL.

This clonotype appeared a few times. The chain links TRBV7-6 to TRBJ2-3, with TRBD2 matching over 10 bases. This CDR3 region has 16 residues. The junction had 8 bases not matched to a gene; V was cut back by 5 bases and J by 3 bases. The V gene's germline CDR1 is SGHVS and CDR2 FNYEAQ. The chain's CDR3 is CASSASGGLETDTQYF. CDR3 DNA sequence: TGTGCCAGCAGCGCTAGCGGGGGATTAGAAACAGATACGCAGTATTTT.